These 3 T cell receptor beta chains share one sample of origin, sequenced in a study of OX40 agonist ivuxolimab in advanced cancers. Receptor libraries were prepared by the immunoSEQ multiplex PCR assay. TCRdb retrieved this table from immuneACCESS and kept in-frame rearrangements only. Not all clones are present; in checked studies, unresolved V genes account for under half, and no reason is known for the remainder. The sample has under 80,000 clones on record, approximately 80% of them singletons. Under 1.2% of the sample is held by the ten biggest clonotypes. Sequencing was performed on CD4+ or CD8+ T cells sorted from blood, taken in a trial of the OX40 agonist ivuxolimab. All receptors come from an adult with an advanced solid tumor such as melanoma, head and neck, liver or kidney cancer.

This chain uses TRBV10-3 with TRBJ1-1; 9 bases align to TRBD1. V lost 4 bases, J lost 4 bases, and 1 base stayed unmatched. CDR1 is ENHRY and CDR2 is SYGVKD in the germline V gene. There are 13 residues in the CDR3. The CDR3: CAISGTGATEAFF. Written as DNA, the CDR3 is TGTGCCATCAGTGGGACAGGGGCCACTGAAGCTTTCTTT.

The rearrangement joins TRBV5-4 to TRBJ2-1; unclear D gene. Germline V gene lookup returns CDR1 SGHNT and CDR2 YYREEE (reference sequence). Trimming removed 4 bases at V and 0 bases at J, with 11 bases between. The CDR3 extends over 15 amino acids. The CDR3: CASSPWQISYNEQFF. The CDR3, as DNA: TGTGCCAGCAGCCCCTGGCAGATCTCCTACAATGAGCAGTTCTTC.

The rearrangement links TRBV6-1 to TRBJ1-1; D unresolved. V lost 4 bases and J 4 bases, leaving 7 bases between the germline ends. The germline V gene has CDR1 MNHNS and CDR2 SASEGT. The CDR3 contains 12 residues. The CDR3 region has the DNA TGTGCCAGCAGTGCGGGCGTCACTGAAGCTTTCTTT. It translates to CASSAGVTEAFF.